This entry is about one T cell receptor (beta chain). The data originate from a study of blood T cell repertoires in COVID-19. Study context: Samples representing acute and convalescent COVID-19 were sourced from the United States, Italy and Spain. T cells, B-cell-depleted T cells, or PBMCs supplied cDNA or gDNA.

In germline, CDR1 is MDHEN, CDR2 SYDVKM. With 3 bases removed from V and 2 bases from J, the gap between germline ends came to 13 bases. This CDR3 comprises 15 residues. Per the study methods: Scientists estimated how many nucleated cells there were by amplifying reference gene primers. TCRdb keeps only in-frame clones here, not all; method: immunoSEQ multiplex PCR. V and J calls and clone size come straight from that table; D and trimming were deduced from the DNA. Of about 94,000 clones detected, under 90% appear once; the ten largest clones hold roughly 20%. V gene TRBV28 combines with J gene TRBJ1-1; D is ambiguous. Source material: peripheral blood. This TCR was sampled from a human donor in a cohort sampled during active COVID-19. The CDR3 region is CASSFYVRVNTEAFF. The CDR3 nucleotides are TGTGCCAGCAGTTTCTATGTGAGAGTTAACACTGAAGCTTTCTTT. Full variable domain (missing parts from reference TRBV28 and TRBJ1-1): DVKVTQSSRYLVKRTGEKVFLECVQDMDHENMFWYRQDPGLGLRLIYFSYDVKMKEKGDIPEGYSVSREKKERFSLILESASTNQTSMYLCASSFYVRVNTEAFFGQGTRLTVV.